The 17 T cell receptor beta chains given below trace back to one sample, sequenced in a study of cytomegalovirus exposure and HLA in healthy donors. The study ran its PCR with 60 Vbeta and 13 Jbeta primers. Profiling relied on immunoSEQ multiplex PCR, and the TCRdb table lists in-frame clones only, not all of them. The sample has about 110,000 clones, approximately 76% seen once. The sample was PBMCs. Every receptor here comes from a man aged 35 to 55 in good health and CMV-seronegative.

The chain links TRBV19 to TRBJ1-5, with a weak D call TRBD1 (5 bases). V lost 7 bases and J lost 6, with 13 bases in between. The germline CDR1 and CDR2 sequences are LNHDA and SQIVND (reference sequence). The CDR3 sequence is 13 residues long. CDR3 sequence (DNA): TGTGCCAGTAAGCGGGGACGAAGTCAGCCCCAGCATTTT. Its protein product is CASKRGRSQPQHF.

This sequence joins TRBV6-6 and TRBJ1-2, with 8 bases matching TRBD1. CDR1 MNHNY and CDR2 SVGAGI come from the germline V gene (reference sequence). J lost 1 base, V lost 10 bases, and 11 bases had no gene match. The CDR3 is 15 amino acids. The CDR3 spells CATRNTGGSNYGYTF. The CDR3, as DNA: TGTGCCACCAGGAACACAGGGGGGAGTAACTATGGCTACACCTTC.

The chain is built from TRBV9 and TRBJ1-3; D not resolved. Trimming pared 1 base from V and 0 bases from J, leaving 8 bases between. The germline V gene has CDR1 SGDLS and CDR2 YYNGEE. The CDR3 contains 15 residues. The CDR3 spells CASSVTDYSGNTIYF. The CDR3, as DNA: TGTGCCAGCAGCGTAACAGACTACTCTGGAAACACCATATATTTT.

The V gene is TRBV29-1, the J gene TRBJ2-5, with 9 bases that match TRBD2. The V and J ends lost 4 bases and 5 bases, in that order; junction bases with no gene match: 8. The CDR3 runs 14 residues. From germline, CDR1 is SQVTM and CDR2 ANQGSEA. The CDR3 spells CSVVQGGGGETQYF. The CDR3 DNA follows: TGCAGCGTTGTTCAGGGCGGGGGGGGCGAGACCCAGTACTTC.

This chain connects TRBV7-8 to TRBJ1-1; 9 positions agree with TRBD1. The germline V gene has CDR1 SGHVS and CDR2 FQNEAQ. With 3 bases clipped from V and 6 bases from J, the junction kept 8 bases outside the gene matches. The length of the CDR3 is 15 residues. CDR3 DNA sequence: TGTGCCAGCAGCTTGGCGACAGGGGGTTGGGCTGAAGCTTTCTTT. Its translation is CASSLATGGWAEAFF.

This clone was seen once. The J gene is TRBJ2-3, the V gene TRBV19; a possible D gene is TRBD2 (6 bases). Trimming shortened V by 6 bases and J by 4 bases, and 14 bases separated the two germline ends. CDR3 length: 14 residues. Germline V gene data show CDR1 as LNHDA and CDR2 as SQIVND (reference sequence). The CDR3 is CASRATGTADTQYF. The CDR3 coding sequence is TGTGCCAGTAGGGCGACCGGGACTGCAGATACGCAGTATTTT.

The rearrangement uses TRBV13 and TRBJ2-1, with 12 bases aligning to TRBD2. Germline values: CDR1 PRHDT, CDR2 FYEKMQ (reference sequence). This CDR3 is built from 15 residues. V dropped 5 bases and J dropped 6; count of bases not matched to a gene: 5. The CDR3 loop reads CASSPLAGGSNEQFF. The CDR3 nucleotides are TGTGCCAGCAGCCCTCTAGCGGGGGGGAGCAATGAGCAGTTCTTC. The full variable domain, completed using reference TRBV13 and TRBJ2-1, is AAGVIQSPRHLIKEKRETATLKCYPIPRHDTVYWYQQGPGQDPQFLISFYEKMQSDKGSIPDRFSAQQFSDYHSELNMSSLELGDSALYFCASSPLAGGSNEQFFGPGTRLTVL.

The J gene is TRBJ2-7, the V gene TRBV5-6, with D unclear. V lost 0 bases and J lost 3, with 7 bases in between. CDR3 length: 13 amino acids. The germline gives CDR1 SGHDT, CDR2 YYEEEE. Here the CDR3 reads CASSLVKSYEQYF. The CDR3 DNA sequence: TGTGCCAGCAGCTTGGTTAAGAGCTACGAGCAGTACTTC.

This chain links TRBV5-4 with TRBJ2-1; 8 bases are a match to TRBD1. Unmatched junction bases numbered 3, after V lost 4 bases and J lost 6 bases. The CDR3 extends over 13 amino acids. CDR1 is SGHNT, CDR2 YYREEE, per germline (reference sequence). CDR3 region: CASSRGQGNEQFF. As DNA, the CDR3 is TGTGCCAGCAGCCGTGGACAGGGCAATGAGCAGTTCTTC.

The chain couples TRBV7-9 to TRBJ2-5; TRBD2 matches 15 bases. The CDR3 is made up of 18 amino acids. The germline V gene has CDR1 SEHNR and CDR2 FQNEAQ (reference sequence). The V gene end was trimmed by 5 bases and the J gene end by 3 bases; junction bases not matched to a gene: 10. The CDR3 DNA follows: TGTGCCAGCAGCCCCGGGACTAGCGGGGGGCCCTCTGAAGAGACCCAGTACTTC. Encoded protein: CASSPGTSGGPSEETQYF.

The V gene is TRBV19, the J gene TRBJ2-7; D is perhaps TRBD2 (5 bases). The V end was cut by 5 bases, the J end by 7 bases, with 15 bases between. From germline, CDR1 is LNHDA and CDR2 SQIVND (reference sequence). This CDR3 spans 13 amino acids. The CDR3 is CASSFGMLGEQYF. DNA of the CDR3: TGTGCCAGTAGTTTCGGGATGCTTGGGGAGCAGTACTTC.

This clone was counted between two and nine times. The chain recombines TRBV19 with TRBJ2-7; the D gene is possibly TRBD1 (6 bases). This CDR3 comprises 14 residues. Trimming removed 5 bases at V and 2 bases at J, with 13 bases between. Germline V gene lookup returns CDR1 LNHDA and CDR2 SQIVND (reference sequence). The CDR3 region is CASSPRGTPYEQYF. For the CDR3, the DNA is TGTGCCAGTAGTCCGAGGGGGACCCCCTACGAGCAGTACTTC.

The chain has TRBV5-4 and TRBJ2-6; TRBD1 aligns across 9 bases. With V trimmed by 3 bases and J by 0 bases, 10 bases remained unmatched. CDR1 and CDR2 (germline): SGHNT, YYREEE (reference sequence). This CDR3 region has 19 residues. Here the CDR3 DNA reads TGTGCCAGCAGCTCTAGAATGACAGGGGGTATCTCTGGGGCCAACGTCCTGACTTTC. Its protein is CASSSRMTGGISGANVLTF.

The chain carries TRBV5-1 and TRBJ2-7; D is possibly TRBD1 (5 bases). Trimming took off 3 bases at V and 0 bases at J, with 10 bases between the two ends. The germline V gene has CDR1 SGHRS and CDR2 YFSETQ. The CDR3 sequence is 14 residues long. The CDR3 DNA follows: TGCGCCAGCAGCTCGGCGACAGCCTCCTACGAGCAGTACTTC. This codes for CASSSATASYEQYF.

The rearrangement joins TRBV7-2 to TRBJ1-6; D might be TRBD1 (6 bases). The length of the CDR3 is 18 residues. With 0 bases removed from V and 0 bases from J, the gap between germline ends came to 12 bases. The germline V gene encodes CDR1 SGHTA and CDR2 FQGNSA. CDR3 DNA: TGTGCCAGCAGCTTAGCGGCAAGGGGGAGCTCCTATAATTCACCCCTCCACTTT. It translates to CASSLAARGSSYNSPLHF.

J is TRBJ2-1 and V is TRBV5-1; no firm D call. The CDR3 is 16 residues long. Germline-derived CDR1 and CDR2 are SGHRS and YFSETQ. V was cut by 0 bases and J by 0 bases, with 10 bases left in between. The CDR3 is CASSLDGVGSYNEQFF. Here the CDR3 DNA reads TGCGCCAGCAGCTTGGATGGAGTAGGCTCCTACAATGAGCAGTTCTTC.

The chain links TRBV13 to TRBJ1-1; 7 nucleotides match TRBD1. V was pared by 4 bases and J by 2 bases, with 4 bases of the junction left unmatched. Per the germline V gene, CDR1 is PRHDT and CDR2 is FYEKMQ (reference sequence). This CDR3 region has 14 residues. CDR3 in amino acids: CASSWGQINTEAFF. CDR3 DNA sequence: TGTGCCAGCAGCTGGGGACAGATTAACACTGAAGCTTTCTTT.